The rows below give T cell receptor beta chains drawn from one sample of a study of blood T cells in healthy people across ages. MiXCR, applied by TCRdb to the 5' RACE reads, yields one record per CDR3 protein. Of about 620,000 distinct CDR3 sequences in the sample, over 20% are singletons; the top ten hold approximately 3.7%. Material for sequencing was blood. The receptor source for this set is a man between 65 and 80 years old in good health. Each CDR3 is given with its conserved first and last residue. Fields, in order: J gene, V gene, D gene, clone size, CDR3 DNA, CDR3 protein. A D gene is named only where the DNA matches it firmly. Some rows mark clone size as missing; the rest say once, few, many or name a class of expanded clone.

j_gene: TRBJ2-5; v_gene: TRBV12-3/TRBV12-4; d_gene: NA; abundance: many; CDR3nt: TGTGCCAGCAGTTTCCCGGGGGAGACCCAGTACTTC; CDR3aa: CASSFPGETQYF
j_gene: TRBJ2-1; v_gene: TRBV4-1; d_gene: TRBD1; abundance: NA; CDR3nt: TGCGCCAGCAGCCAAGCGAGTGGACAGGGGGCGCAGGATGAGCAGTTCTTC; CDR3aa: CASSQASGQGAQDEQFF
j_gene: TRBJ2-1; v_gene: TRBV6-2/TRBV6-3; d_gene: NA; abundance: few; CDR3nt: TGTGCCAGCAGTCAGGGTGCCTTGAATGAGCAGTTCTTC; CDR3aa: CASSQGALNEQFF
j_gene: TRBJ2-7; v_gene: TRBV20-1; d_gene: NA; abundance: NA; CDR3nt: TGCAGTGCTAGAGGCCCAGTTGGCGAGCAGTACTTC; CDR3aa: CSARGPVGEQYF
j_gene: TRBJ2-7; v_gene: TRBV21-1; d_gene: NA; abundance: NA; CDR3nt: TGTGCCAGCAGCAAACGGGTTTGGGACAGGGGGATTCTAGCGGGGTACGAGCAGTACTTC; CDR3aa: CASSKRVWDRGILAGYEQYF
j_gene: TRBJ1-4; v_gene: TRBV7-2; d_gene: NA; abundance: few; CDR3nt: TGTGCCAGCAGGGGACGTGCAACTAATGAAAAACTGTTTTTT; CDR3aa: CASRGRATNEKLFF
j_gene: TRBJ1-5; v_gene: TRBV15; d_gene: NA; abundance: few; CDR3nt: TGTGCCACCAGCAGACAAAGGGGGTTGAATCAGCCCCAGCATTTT; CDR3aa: CATSRQRGLNQPQHF
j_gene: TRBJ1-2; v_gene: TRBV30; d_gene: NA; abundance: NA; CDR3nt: TGTGCCTGGAGTGTGGGGGAGTATGGCTACACCTTC; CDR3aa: CAWSVGEYGYTF
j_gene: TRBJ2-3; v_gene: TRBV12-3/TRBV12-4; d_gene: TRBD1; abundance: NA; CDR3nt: TGTGCCAGCAGTTTAGCGGGGACAGGGGCGTCCACAGATACGCAGTATTTT; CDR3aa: CASSLAGTGASTDTQYF
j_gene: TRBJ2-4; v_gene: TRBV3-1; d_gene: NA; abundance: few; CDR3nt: TGTGCCAGCAGCCAAAAGGGGGGTTCGCGGGAAACCATAGCCAAAAACATTCAGTACTTC; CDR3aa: CASSQKGGSRETIAKNIQYF
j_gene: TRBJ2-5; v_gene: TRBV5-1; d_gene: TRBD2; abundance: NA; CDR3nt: TGCGCCAGCAGCACATCCGGGACTAGCATAGAGACCCAGTACTTC; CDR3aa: CASSTSGTSIETQYF
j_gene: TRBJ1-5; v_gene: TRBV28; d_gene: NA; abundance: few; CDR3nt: TGTGCCAGCAGTCTCCCCGCGGGGAGAGTTCAGCCCCAGCATTTT; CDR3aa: CASSLPAGRVQPQHF
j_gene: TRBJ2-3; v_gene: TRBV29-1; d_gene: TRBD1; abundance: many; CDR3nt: TGCAGCGCTGGACAGGGGCAACGGGATACGCAGTATTTT; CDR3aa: CSAGQGQRDTQYF
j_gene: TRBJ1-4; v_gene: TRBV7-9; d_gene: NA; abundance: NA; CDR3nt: TGTGCCAGCAGCTTAGATTGGCGCGGGAGTGAAAAACTGTTTTTT; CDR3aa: CASSLDWRGSEKLFF
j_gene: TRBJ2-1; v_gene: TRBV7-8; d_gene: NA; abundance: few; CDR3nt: TGTGCCAGCGGCTTATCAGGAGGGTATTACAATGAGCAGTTCTTC; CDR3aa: CASGLSGGYYNEQFF
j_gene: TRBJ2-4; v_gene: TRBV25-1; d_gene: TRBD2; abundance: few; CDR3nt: TGTGCCAGCAGTGCGGGACTAGCGGGAGGGCCTGCCAAAAACATTCAGTACTTC; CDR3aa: CASSAGLAGGPAKNIQYF
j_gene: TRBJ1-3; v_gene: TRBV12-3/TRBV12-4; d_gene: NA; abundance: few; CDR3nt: TGTGCCCTGGGGGGGTCTCCGGGAAACACCATATATTTT; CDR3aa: CALGGSPGNTIYF